This T cell receptor beta chain was captured in a study of control samples from healthy donors and cancer patients. The data were produced by immunoSEQ multiplex PCR, yet TCRdb's version contains in-frame clones alone and is incomplete. Of 30,000 to 35,000 clones listed, roughly 94% are singletons. The TCR was taken from a man between 60 and 75 years old in good health. Material for sequencing was blood.

For the CDR3, the DNA is TGTGCCAGCAGCTCCGCGGGGGGGCGGTTTAGGGAGACCCAGTACTTC. Translating gives CASSSAGGRFRETQYF. The gene calls are TRBV7-2 and TRBJ2-5, with 9 bases fitting TRBD2. The CDR3 is 16 residues long. Germline loops: CDR1 SGHTA, CDR2 FQGNSA. V lost 4 bases, J lost 5 bases, and 11 bases stayed unmatched.